This T cell receptor beta chain was profiled in a study of blood T cell repertoires in COVID-19. Study background: PBMCs, B-cell-depleted T cells, or T cells provided the cDNA or gDNA that made up the material.

The J segment lost 1 base and the V segment lost 4 bases, leaving 5 bases of the junction unmatched. This CDR3 comprises 15 residues. From germline, CDR1 is MNHNY and CDR2 SVGAGI (reference sequence). In the authors' methods: Reference gene primer amplification yielded estimated nucleated cell counts. Repertoires were generated with immunoSEQ multiplex PCR, while TCRdb's copy carries only in-frame clones and drops some. V and J calls and clone size are those listed in that table; D and trimming were worked out from the DNA. The sample yields more than 110,000 clones, roughly 91% seen once. The clonotype was recovered from a man aged 55 to 70 with active or convalescent COVID-19. Sequencing was performed on peripheral blood. The chain joins TRBV6-6 to TRBJ1-1, with 8 bases matching TRBD1. The CDR3 region is CASSSSGTGNTEAFF. The CDR3 DNA reads as TGTGCCAGCAGTTCCTCCGGGACAGGGAACACTGAAGCTTTCTTT.